The entry below gives a single T cell receptor (beta chain) sequence along with its context. The antigen remains undetermined. This entry belongs to a study of cytomegalovirus exposure and HLA in healthy donors. Study as a whole: Early on, a data release was issued that held 80 million or so unique TCRs from HLA-typed donors. Study-wide findings and caveats: CMV serostatus was the sole immune exposure data available. Per published accounts, TCR beta sequences correctly predicted the HLA-A and HLA-B alleles of most subjects. The study carried out a later analysis of TCR beta sequences. It associated about 15,000 of them with specific HLA alleles at a false discovery rate of 0.05.

Losses at the gene ends were 6 bases for V and 5 bases for J; bases not matched to a gene: 15. Germline loops: CDR1 MDHEN, CDR2 SYDVKM. This CDR3 contains 17 residues. The PCR contained 60 Vbeta and 13 Jbeta primers. Data came from immunoSEQ multiplex PCR; TCRdb stores just in-frame clones and leaves some out. The sample carries 180,000 or so clones, 60% to 85% recorded once. Input material: PBMCs. J is TRBJ2-7 and V is TRBV28, with TRBD2 matching over 11 bases. This sequence originates from a female donor in good health and CMV-seronegative. The CDR3 region is CASRYGTSGRGGNEQYF. The CDR3 DNA follows: TGTGCCAGCAGGTACGGGACTAGCGGTAGGGGAGGCAACGAGCAGTACTTC.